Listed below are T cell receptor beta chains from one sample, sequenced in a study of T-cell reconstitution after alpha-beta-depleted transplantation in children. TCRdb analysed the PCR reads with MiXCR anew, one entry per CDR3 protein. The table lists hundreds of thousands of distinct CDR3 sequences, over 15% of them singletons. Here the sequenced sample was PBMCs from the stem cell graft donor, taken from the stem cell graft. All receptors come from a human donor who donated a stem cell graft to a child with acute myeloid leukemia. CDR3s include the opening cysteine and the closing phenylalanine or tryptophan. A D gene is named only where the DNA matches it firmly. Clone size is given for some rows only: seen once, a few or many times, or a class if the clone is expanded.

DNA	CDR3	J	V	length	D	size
TGCAGCGCCCAAGGACTAGCGCACAATGAGCAGTTCTTC	CSAQGLAHNEQFF	TRBJ2-1	TRBV29-1	13	TRBD2	NA
TGCAGTGCTAGGATTCAGGGGGGGTATTACAATGAGCAGTTCTTC	CSARIQGGYYNEQFF	TRBJ2-1	TRBV20-1	15	NA	many
TGTGCCAGCAGTTTAAGTAATTCACCCCTCCACTTT	CASSLSNSPLHF	TRBJ1-6	TRBV12-3/TRBV12-4	12	NA	many
TGTGCCAGCAGAGGGACTAGGGGCACCGGGGAGCTGTTTTTT	CASRGTRGTGELFF	TRBJ2-2	TRBV7-2	14	TRBD2	NA
TGTGCCAGCGGGACGGAAGTCTCTGGAAACACCATATATTTT	CASGTEVSGNTIYF	TRBJ1-3	TRBV5-6	14	NA	many
TGCAGTGCTCGGACAGGGGGCGCCGAGACCCAGTACTTC	CSARTGGAETQYF	TRBJ2-5	TRBV20-1	13	TRBD1	many
TGTGCCAGCTGCCGGGATCAGCTGGCCTATAATTCACCCCTCCACTTT	CASCRDQLAYNSPLHF	TRBJ1-6	TRBV5-5	16	NA	NA
TGCAGTGCTAGAGATCGGGGGGGCTCCGGGGAGCTGTTTTTT	CSARDRGGSGELFF	TRBJ2-2	TRBV20-1	14	TRBD2	NA
TGTGCCAGCAGCTTAGAACGTCTCCCCTCCTACAATGAGCAGTTCTTC	CASSLERLPSYNEQFF	TRBJ2-1	TRBV7-8	16	NA	few
TGTGCCAGCAGCGTCGACCCCTTCGAGACCCAGTGCTTC	CASSVDPFETQCF	TRBJ2-5	TRBV7-2	13	NA	NA
TGTGCCAGCAGCCTGACCTTGGGGGGCAATCAGCCCCAGCATTTT	CASSLTLGGNQPQHF	TRBJ1-5	TRBV5-5	15	NA	few
TGTGCCAGCAGCTCGACAGGTTACTCTGGGGCCAACGTCCTGACTTTC	CASSSTGYSGANVLTF	TRBJ2-6	TRBV13	16	NA	NA
TGTGCCAGCAGCTCCCGAATGGGGGAACAGGGTGGCCAGCCCCAGCATTTT	CASSSRMGEQGGQPQHF	TRBJ1-5	TRBV13	17	NA	NA
TGTGCCACCAGTGACCGCAGGGGGCGTGGGGAGACCCAGTACTTC	CATSDRRGRGETQYF	TRBJ2-5	TRBV24-1	15	TRBD1	NA
TGCAGTGCCCTTGGACTAGCGGGGTATGAGGATGAGCAGTTCTTC	CSALGLAGYEDEQFF	TRBJ2-1	TRBV20-1	15	TRBD2	many
TGCTGTGCTGGGGGACTAGCGGGGGGGCCTCCCGGCAATGAGCAGTTCTTC	CCAGGLAGGPPGNEQFF	TRBJ2-1	TRBV20-1	17	TRBD2	NA
TGTGCCACCAGTGATCCCGCTAAAGGAGCGGGATCCTACAATGAGCAGTTCTTC	CATSDPAKGAGSYNEQFF	TRBJ2-1	TRBV24-1	18	TRBD2	many
TGTGCCAGCAGCTTAAAAGGAGACAGGGCTGGGAATGAGCAGTTCTTC	CASSLKGDRAGNEQFF	TRBJ2-1	TRBV7-9	16	TRBD1	NA
TGTGCCAGCAAGATTAGGACAGGCAGAAGCACTGAAGCTTTCTTT	CASKIRTGRSTEAFF	TRBJ1-1	TRBV6-1	15	TRBD1	many
TGTGCCAGCAGCTTAGCCCTTTCAGGGGGCTACGAGCAGTACTTC	CASSLALSGGYEQYF	TRBJ2-7	TRBV7-2	15	TRBD1	NA
TGCACCAGCAGCTTGGCCGACACCCAAGAGACCCAGTACTTC	CTSSLADTQETQYF	TRBJ2-5	TRBV5-1	14	NA	NA
TGTGCCAGCAGCTTAAACACTTGGACGCGAAATGGCTACGAGCAGTACTTC	CASSLNTWTRNGYEQYF	TRBJ2-7	TRBV7-2	17	NA	many
TGTGCCAGCAGCCCCCTGGTGAACCCCAACTACGAGACCCAGTACTTC	CASSPLVNPNYETQYF	TRBJ2-5	TRBV7-9	16	NA	NA
TGTGCCACCAGCAGGCCAGGACAGGGAAAGACCCAGTACTTC	CATSRPGQGKTQYF	TRBJ2-5	TRBV15	14	TRBD1	many
TGTGCCAGCAGCTTACTAGCGGTTTGGGATGAGCAGTTCTTC	CASSLLAVWDEQFF	TRBJ2-1	TRBV7-9	14	TRBD2	few
TGTGCCAGCAGTTTAAGAGGCCGCCAGGGACTAAGGGTGAACTATGGCTACACCTTC	CASSLRGRQGLRVNYGYTF	TRBJ1-2	TRBV12-3/TRBV12-4	19	NA	NA
TGTGCCAGCAGCTATCCTCGGGCTATCGGGGCGGTTAGCACAGATACGCAGTATTTT	CASSYPRAIGAVSTDTQYF	TRBJ2-3	TRBV11-2	19	NA	NA